Each of the 18 T cell receptor beta chains below was sequenced from the same sample in a study of T cells in Graves' hyperthyroidism and ophthalmopathy. TCR beta CDR3 sequences were amplified from RNA transcripts. Using the HTBI primer set, a first-round RT-PCR was run on the TCR CDR3. TCRdb reprocessed the multiplex PCR reads via MiXCR and lists one record per CDR3 protein. In the table there are approximately 690,000 distinct CDR3 sequences, under 25% of which are singletons. The sequencing sample was made of blood. The receptors were sampled from a man aged 25-40 years with Graves' ophthalmopathy.

This clonotype was seen only a few times. The rearrangement links TRBV28 to TRBJ1-1; TRBD1 is a possible D gene (6 bases). The V end lost 8 bases, the J end lost 7 bases, and 20 bases lay between the germline ends. Germline CDR1 reads MDHEN; CDR2 reads SYDVKM. CDR3 length: 14 residues. The CDR3: CASGRGYRENEAFF. The DNA for the CDR3 is TGTGCCAGCGGCCGGGGCTACAGGGAGAATGAAGCTTTCTTT. Full variable domain (remainder filled in from reference TRBV28 and TRBJ1-1): DVKVTQSSRYLVKRTGEKVFLECVQDMDHENMFWYRQDPGLGLRLIYFSYDVKMKEKGDIPEGYSVSREKKERFSLILESASTNQTSMYLCASGRGYRENEAFFGQGTRLTVV.

The gene calls are TRBV28 and TRBJ1-1, with TRBD1 as a possible D gene (5 bases). This CDR3 contains 15 residues. CDR1 and CDR2 from the germline V gene are MDHEN and SYDVKM. Trimming left V 7 bases short and J 4 bases short, with 19 bases between. CDR3 coding DNA: TGTGCCAGCAATCAACAAATCGGGGGTAGCACTGAAGCTTTCTTT. Its translation is CASNQQIGGSTEAFF.

This clonotype was seen more than once but under ten times. The chain has TRBV5-1 and TRBJ1-2, with 8 bases lining up with TRBD1. The CDR3 covers 17 residues. In germline, CDR1 is SGHRS, CDR2 YFSETQ. V lost 4 bases, J lost 3 bases, and 14 bases stayed unmatched. The CDR3 loop reads CASSQEPGGLDDYGYTF. The CDR3 region has the DNA TGCGCCAGCAGCCAGGAACCAGGGGGCTTAGACGACTATGGCTACACCTTC. Complete variable domain (other parts from reference TRBV5-1 and TRBJ1-2): KAGVTQTPRYLIKTRGQQVTLSCSPISGHRSVSWYQQTPGQGLQFLFEYFSETQRNKGNFPGRFSGRQFSNSRSEMNVSTLELGDSALYLCASSQEPGGLDDYGYTFGSGTRLTVV.

The gene calls are TRBV11-2 and TRBJ2-1; 9 bases agree with TRBD2. There are 17 residues in the CDR3. Germline trimming cut 1 base from V and 10 bases from J; bases unmatched to any gene: 14. Per the germline V gene, CDR1 is SGHAT and CDR2 is FQNNGV. CDR3 region: CASSLGLAGATVWEQFF. CDR3 nucleotide sequence: TGTGCCAGCAGCTTAGGATTAGCGGGAGCGACGGTTTGGGAGCAGTTCTTC.

This clonotype was found a few times. This chain uses TRBV6-1 with TRBJ1-4, with TRBD1 matching over 7 bases. The CDR3 runs to 16 residues. Germline V gene sequence: CDR1 MNHNS, CDR2 SASEGT. With V trimmed by 0 bases and J by 0 bases, 1 base remained unmatched. The chain's CDR3 is CASSEADRATNEKLFF. CDR3 nucleotides: TGTGCCAGCAGTGAAGCCGACAGGGCAACTAATGAAAAACTGTTTTTT.

This clonotype was found a few times. The chain joins TRBV5-1 to TRBJ2-1; possibly TRBD2 for D (7 bases). The V gene's germline CDR1 is SGHRS and CDR2 YFSETQ. CDR3 length: 16 residues. V dropped 1 base and J dropped 3 bases, with 14 bases sitting between them. The CDR3 loop reads CASSLRGGGYYNEQFF. CDR3 coding DNA: TGCGCCAGCAGCTTGAGGGGGGGAGGGTACTACAATGAGCAGTTCTTC.

This clonotype was seen at least ten times. This chain connects TRBV27 to TRBJ2-1; TRBD2 matches at 11 bases. The CDR3 loop spans 14 amino acids. V shed 7 bases, J shed 8 bases, and the junction held 7 bases outside the gene matches. Germline lookup yields CDR1 MNHEY and CDR2 SMNVEV (reference sequence). The CDR3 reads CASMSGTSGYEQFF. CDR3 bases: TGTGCCAGCATGTCCGGGACTAGCGGATATGAGCAGTTCTTC.

The chain is built from TRBV5-1 and TRBJ1-1, with TRBD1 matching over 11 bases. The CDR3 totals 14 residues. The V segment lost 7 bases and the J segment 1 base; nucleotides outside the gene matches: 3. The germline gives CDR1 SGHRS, CDR2 YFSETQ. For the CDR3, the DNA is TGCGCCAGCGGACAGGGGGCGGGGAACACTGAAGCTTTCTTT. Protein: CASGQGAGNTEAFF.

J is TRBJ1-5 and V is TRBV12-3 or TRBV12-4; tentatively, D is TRBD1 (5 bases). Trimming cost V 6 bases and J 3 bases, with 15 bases left between them. The CDR3 is made up of 15 amino acids. For the CDR3, the DNA is TGTGCCAGCAGCCCGGGACGGCTTAACAATCAGCCCCAGCATTTT. Its translation: CASSPGRLNNQPQHF.

This clonotype showed up many times. The chain couples TRBV30 to TRBJ2-2; maybe TRBD1 (6 bases). The CDR3 runs to 16 residues. Looked up from germline, CDR1 is GTSNPN and CDR2 is SVGIG (reference sequence). V lost 0 bases and J 2 bases, leaving 13 bases between the germline ends. The CDR3 protein is CAWSVSGTFNTGELFF. The CDR3, as DNA: TGTGCCTGGAGTGTGTCCGGGACATTCAACACCGGGGAGCTGTTTTTT.

The chain combines TRBV6-2 or TRBV6-3 with TRBJ2-1; 9 positions agree with TRBD1. J was trimmed by 7 bases and V by 2 bases; bases with no gene match: 9. The CDR3 sequence is 16 residues long. The germline V gene has CDR1 MNHEY and CDR2 SVGEGT. Written as DNA, the CDR3 is TGTGCCAGCAGTTACAGCCGAGGGACAGGGAGAAATGAGCAGTTCTTC. It codes for CASSYSRGTGRNEQFF.

Concerning this clonotype: The junction shows a germline mismatch at one end, possibly a read error. The chain combines TRBV15 with TRBJ2-1; possible D gene TRBD1, 5 bases. Germline V gene data show CDR1 as LNHNV and CDR2 as YYDKDF (reference sequence). There are 12 residues in the CDR3. The CDR3 DNA reads TGTGCCGCCAGCCACCAGGGAAATGAGCAGTTCTTC. Translated: CAASHQGNEQFF.

Many counts were recorded for this clonotype. The genes are TRBV20-1 and TRBJ2-7, with 9 nucleotides matching TRBD2. The CDR3 length is 15 residues. Germline V gene data show CDR1 as DFQATT and CDR2 as SNEGSKA (reference sequence). The V segment lost 4 bases and the J segment 9 bases; nucleotides outside the gene matches: 16. The CDR3 spells CSAISRREGDYTQYF. The DNA of the CDR3 is TGCAGTGCTATTTCTCGGCGGGAGGGTGACTACACGCAGTACTTC.

This sequence joins TRBV20-1 and TRBJ1-5; a possible D gene is TRBD1 (5 bases). The CDR3 contains 16 residues. V was cut by 0 bases and J by 5 bases, with 17 bases left in between. Looked up from germline, CDR1 is DFQATT and CDR2 is SNEGSKA (reference sequence). The CDR3 loop is CSAREGWGEVDQPQHF. The CDR3 nucleotides are TGCAGTGCTAGAGAGGGCTGGGGGGAGGTCGATCAGCCCCAGCATTTT.

The chain joins TRBV18 to TRBJ1-2; D is possibly TRBD1 (5 bases). The V end was cut by 6 bases, the J end by 7 bases, with 15 bases between. Germline V gene data show CDR1 as KGHSH and CDR2 as LQKENI. This CDR3 is built from 13 residues. The CDR3 DNA reads as TGTGCCAGCTCCCCAGGGCAGGGAACTGGCTACACCTTC. Amino acids: CASSPGQGTGYTF. The whole variable domain, remainder taken from reference TRBV18 and TRBJ1-2, is NAGVMQNPRHLVRRRGQEARLRCSPMKGHSHVYWYRQLPEEGLKFMVYLQKENIIDESGMPKERFSAEFPKEGPSILRIQQVVRGDSAAYFCASSPGQGTGYTFGSGTRLTVV.

This clonotype was observed a single time. Without the conserved terminal phenylalanine or tryptophan, this CDR3 likely stems from a read error. The V call is TRBV5-5, the J call TRBJ2-7, with D hard to call. V lost 0 bases, J lost 3 bases, and 10 bases lay in between. The CDR3 runs to 14 residues. In germline, CDR1 is SGHKS, CDR2 YYEKEE (reference sequence). CDR3 amino acids: CASSLAGSLYEQYL. DNA for the CDR3: TGTGCCAGCAGCTTGGCTGGGTCCCTCTACGAGCAGTACCTC.

A note on this clonotype: A much larger clonotype is one base distant, so this may be a read error. This chain connects TRBV24-1 to TRBJ2-3; D is unresolved. V gave up 5 bases and J gave up 2 bases, with 7 bases separating them. Per germline, CDR1 KGHDR and CDR2 SFDVKD. CDR3 size: 13 residues. CDR3 sequence: CATSVSDTDTQYF. The CDR3 region has the DNA TGTGCCACCAGTGTTTCTGACACAGATACGCAGTATTTT.

This clonotype showed up many times. The chain carries TRBV28 and TRBJ2-5, with D possibly matching TRBD2 (6 bases). V lost 7 bases and J 5 bases, leaving 17 bases between the germline ends. Germline lookup yields CDR1 MDHEN and CDR2 SYDVKM. The CDR3 spans 14 residues. The CDR3 region is CASKRQGGRETQYF. The CDR3 coding sequence is TGTGCCAGCAAGAGGCAGGGAGGCAGGGAGACCCAGTACTTC.